The present T cell receptor (beta chain) was sequenced within a study of response to subunit inactivated influenza vaccine. In TCRdb, the RT-PCR reads were re-called with MiXCR into one record per CDR3 protein. Here the sample spans a few hundred thousand distinct CDR3 sequences, about 14% being singletons. Study-level findings and limits: It was the authors' suggestion that each seasonal influenza vaccination recruits few new T cells.

As for this clonotype: The antigen is unknown.

The sequences come from PBMCs from blood, collected less than 13 days after vaccination. The TCR comes from a man in his forties or fifties who received an inactivated influenza vaccine.

CDR3 nucleotides: TGTGCCAGCAGCATGAGGACAGGGGTTATTTCCTACGAGCAGTACTTC. Translated: CASSMRTGVISYEQYF. The J gene is TRBJ2-7, the V gene TRBV7-2; 9 positions match TRBD1. The CDR3 is 16 residues long. Germline CDR1 SGHTA, CDR2 FQGNSA. With V trimmed by 5 bases and J by 1 base, 9 bases remained unmatched. The variable domain in full, completed from reference TRBV7-2 and TRBJ2-7, reads GAGVSQSPSNKVTEKGKDVELRCDPISGHTALYWYRQSLGQGLEFLIYFQGNSAPDKSGLPSDRFSAERTGGSVSTLTIQRTQQEDSAVYLCASSMRTGVISYEQYFGPGTRLTVT.